The 25 T cell receptor beta chains below come from one sample, sequenced in a study of CD8+CD57+ T cells in acquired aplastic anemia. CDR3 and TCR beta VDJ profiling relied on genomic DNA as the template. TCRdb analysed the reads with MiXCR anew, one entry per CDR3 protein. Seen here are 150,000 to 200,000 distinct CDR3 sequences, 40% to 50% observed once, and the top ten hold roughly 1.1%. All sequencing subjects had displayed CD8+CD57+ cell expansion on flow cytometry. The sequenced material came from sorted CD4+, CD8+, or CD8+CD57+ T cells (not recorded which) from PBMCs. These receptors were obtained from a human donor with aplastic anemia.

This clonotype has a count of ten or more. The gene calls are TRBV19 and TRBJ2-1; D is unresolved. V was shortened by 3 bases and J by 4 bases, with 7 bases between the two germline ends. CDR3 length: 13 residues. CDR1 and CDR2 from the germline V gene are LNHDA and SQIVND (reference sequence). The CDR3 bases are TGTGCCAGTAGTATTTTGCGGTACAATGAGCAGTTCTTC. Protein sequence: CASSILRYNEQFF. The complete variable domain, with remaining parts taken from reference TRBV19 and TRBJ2-1, reads DGGITQSPKYLFRKEGQNVTLSCEQNLNHDAMYWYRQDPGQGLRLIYYSQIVNDFQKGDIAEGYSVSREKKESFPLTVTSAQKNPTAFYLCASSILRYNEQFFGPGTRLTVL.

The CDR3 sequence is CASSQSSADTQYF. The CDR3 bases are TGTGCCAGCAGTCAAAGCTCGGCAGATACGCAGTATTTT. V and J are TRBV7-3 and TRBJ2-3; D is unresolved. With 6 bases removed from V and 4 bases from J, the gap between germline ends came to 11 bases. The CDR3 has 13 residues. The germline CDR1 and CDR2 sequences are SGHTA and FQGTGA.

As concerns this clonotype: This may come from a read error, since a much larger clone is one base off. The CDR3: CTSSYTPGRQETQYF. The CDR3, as DNA: TGTACCAGCAGTTACACACCGGGACGGCAAGAGACCCAGTACTTC. This chain joins TRBV6-5 and TRBJ2-5; the D call may be TRBD1 or TRBD2 (5 bases each). The CDR3 spans 15 residues. Germline CDR1 is MNHEY and CDR2 is SVGAGI.

This clonotype was seen repeatedly, ten times or more. The V call is TRBV5-1, the J call TRBJ1-1; D might be TRBD1 (5 bases). With 4 bases removed from V and 7 bases from J, the gap between germline ends came to 11 bases. The CDR3 runs to 12 residues. Germline V gene sequence: CDR1 SGHRS, CDR2 YFSETQ. The CDR3 loop is CASSLEGVEAFF. The CDR3 DNA is TGCGCCAGCAGCCTAGAAGGGGTTGAAGCTTTCTTT.

The table lists this clonotype with a few counts. J is TRBJ1-5 and V is TRBV24-1; 7 bases fit TRBD1. With 3 bases clipped from V and 4 bases from J, the junction kept 5 bases outside the gene matches. The CDR3 is 15 amino acids. Germline values: CDR1 KGHDR, CDR2 SFDVKD. CDR3 nucleotide sequence: TGTGCCACCAGTGATGACAGGGAGTGGAATCAGCCCCAGCATTTT. Translation gives CATSDDREWNQPQHF.

This clonotype was counted a few times. The V call is TRBV12-3 or TRBV12-4, the J call TRBJ2-7, with D possibly being TRBD1 (6 bases). V lost 4 bases, J lost 0 bases, and 22 bases lay in between. The CDR3 loop spans 18 amino acids. Written as DNA, the CDR3 is TGTGCCAGCAGTTCTGTTAGGGGCCCCAGGGGCAGCTCCTACGAGCAGTACTTC. Amino acids: CASSSVRGPRGSSYEQYF.

This clonotype was observed many times. The rearrangement links TRBV5-1 to TRBJ1-2; no firm D call. Trimming removed 4 bases from V and 2 bases from J, with 15 bases in between. CDR1 and CDR2 (germline): SGHRS, YFSETQ. The CDR3 covers 15 residues. CDR3 protein: CASSPGWDPNYGYTF. The CDR3 coding sequence is TGCGCCAGCAGCCCAGGATGGGATCCGAACTATGGCTACACCTTC.

Of note for this clonotype: Compared with germline, one end of the junction differs, possibly owing to a read error. The rearrangement uses TRBV10-3 and TRBJ2-7; 10 bases agree with TRBD2. CDR1 is ENHRY, CDR2 SYGVKD, per germline. The CDR3 extends over 14 amino acids. CDR3 region: CASSEVAGGREQYF. As DNA, the CDR3 is TGTGCCAGCAGTGAGGTAGCGGGGGGCCGCGAGCAGTACTTC.

To note about this clonotype: Germline is not matched at one junction end, which may reflect a read error. This chain joins TRBV10-3 and TRBJ2-5, with 7 bases that match TRBD2. Germline V gene lookup returns CDR1 ENHRY and CDR2 SYGVKD. The CDR3 is 17 residues long. Written as DNA, the CDR3 is TGTGCCAACAAAGTGCTGGGGGGGACCATTCTTCAAGGGACCCAGTACTTC. It yields the protein CANKVLGGTILQGTQYF.

This clonotype has at least ten counts. The chain joins TRBV2 to TRBJ1-1; 7 bases are shared with TRBD1. The germline V gene has CDR1 SNHLY and CDR2 FYNNEI. The CDR3 is made up of 15 amino acids. Trimming took 5 bases from V and 11 from J; bases not matched to a gene: 17. The CDR3: CASSLTSGGGAGAFF. Here the CDR3 DNA reads TGTGCCAGCAGTCTGACCTCTGGAGGGGGCGCCGGTGCTTTCTTT.

This clonotype was seen repeatedly, ten times or more. The genes are TRBV2 and TRBJ2-3, with 9 bases matching TRBD1. The CDR3 runs 15 residues. From germline, CDR1 is SNHLY and CDR2 FYNNEI. Trimming removed 6 bases from V and 0 bases from J; junction bases left unmatched: 4. CDR3 sequence reads: CASSHRGQSTDTQYF. The CDR3, as DNA: TGTGCCAGCAGCCACAGGGGGCAAAGCACAGATACGCAGTATTTT.

The V gene is TRBV15, the J gene TRBJ1-6; D is unclear. This CDR3 contains 13 residues. CDR1 and CDR2 (germline): LNHNV, YYDKDF (reference sequence). Deletions cut 1 base from V and 10 bases from J, with 8 bases between. The CDR3 here is CATSRGVGSPLHF. CDR3 DNA: TGTGCCACCAGCAGAGGGGTAGGGTCACCCCTCCACTTT.

This clonotype was detected ten times or more. The chain uses TRBV12-3 or TRBV12-4 and TRBJ1-3; weak D call: TRBD1 (6 bases). V was trimmed by 5 bases and J by 4 bases, leaving 15 bases between them. The CDR3 is made up of 15 amino acids. CDR3 sequence reads: CASSGLRGVGNTIYF. In nucleotides, the CDR3 is TGTGCCAGCAGTGGACTAAGGGGGGTGGGAAACACCATATATTTT.

This clonotype has at least ten counts. V and J are TRBV6-1 and TRBJ2-7; D might be TRBD2 (5 bases). This CDR3 has 17 residues. The germline V gene encodes CDR1 MNHNS and CDR2 SASEGT. V gave up 0 bases and J gave up 0 bases, with 15 bases separating them. In DNA form, the CDR3 reads TGTGCCAGCAGTGAAGCGAGGGTCTTGGCAGCCTCCTACGAGCAGTACTTC. Translated, it gives CASSEARVLAASYEQYF.

This sequence joins TRBV19 and TRBJ1-5, with D possibly TRBD1 on 6 matching bases. The ends were cut back, 4 bases at V and 7 bases at J, with 17 bases in the middle. The CDR3 contains 15 residues. Germline V gene lookup returns CDR1 LNHDA and CDR2 SQIVND (reference sequence). Here the CDR3 reads CASSRGGGEQQPQHF. The CDR3 region has the DNA TGTGCCAGTAGTAGAGGGGGAGGGGAGCAACAGCCCCAGCATTTT.

V gene TRBV19 combines with J gene TRBJ2-7, with 9 bases fitting TRBD1. The germline V gene has CDR1 LNHDA and CDR2 SQIVND (reference sequence). The CDR3 is 13 residues long. The V and J ends lost 6 bases and 3 bases, in that order; junction bases with no gene match: 3. The CDR3 DNA is TGTGCCAGTAGCAGACAGGGGGACTACGAGCAGTACTTC. This codes for CASSRQGDYEQYF. Combining the CDR3 with reference TRBV19 and TRBJ2-7 gives the whole variable domain DGGITQSPKYLFRKEGQNVTLSCEQNLNHDAMYWYRQDPGQGLRLIYYSQIVNDFQKGDIAEGYSVSREKKESFPLTVTSAQKNPTAFYLCASSRQGDYEQYFGPGTRLTVT.

This clonotype turned up a few times. The gene calls are TRBV7-6 and TRBJ1-1; perhaps TRBD1 as D (6 bases). The CDR3 is made up of 16 amino acids. Per the germline V gene, CDR1 is SGHVS and CDR2 is FNYEAQ. Trimming left V 5 bases short and J 0 bases short, with 16 bases between. DNA of the CDR3: TGTGCCAGCAGCCCCGGACAGATGCTGGTGAACACTGAAGCTTTCTTT. It codes for CASSPGQMLVNTEAFF.

J is TRBJ2-1 and V is TRBV7-8; tentative D call: TRBD1 (6 bases). The V and J ends lost 1 base and 8 bases respectively, with 9 bases between them. Germline-derived CDR1 and CDR2 are SGHVS and FQNEAQ. The CDR3 runs to 13 residues. CDR3 in amino acids: CASSLGQADEQFF. The CDR3, as DNA: TGTGCCAGCAGCTTAGGACAGGCGGATGAGCAGTTCTTC.

V usage is TRBV29-1 and J usage is TRBJ2-7; tentative D call: TRBD1 (5 bases). The V and J ends lost 4 bases and 1 base respectively, with 14 bases between them. The CDR3 is 14 amino acids. Germline CDR1 and CDR2: SQVTM and ANQGSEA. CDR3 sequence reads: CSVVTDKKSYEQYF. DNA for the CDR3: TGCAGCGTTGTAACGGACAAAAAGTCCTACGAGCAGTACTTC.

In nucleotides, the CDR3 is TGTGCCAGCAGCTCCGGGGACAGTAGCAATCAGCCCCAGCATTTT. This encodes CASSSGDSSNQPQHF. V usage is TRBV7-8 and J usage is TRBJ1-5; TRBD1 matches 7 bases. CDR1 is SGHVS, CDR2 FQNEAQ, per germline. Trimming at V came to 4 bases and at J to 0 bases, leaving 3 bases not matched to a gene. The CDR3 covers 15 residues.

Many counts were recorded for this clonotype. The CDR3 loop reads CASSAQGGYEQYF. CDR3 DNA: TGTGCCAGCTCGGCACAGGGGGGCTACGAGCAGTACTTC. The J gene is TRBJ2-7, the V gene TRBV7-3, with TRBD1 matching 8 bases. The length of the CDR3 is 13 residues. The germline gives CDR1 SGHTA, CDR2 FQGTGA. V gave up 8 bases and J gave up 3 bases; unmatched junction bases: 6.

This clonotype was seen many times. The rearrangement links TRBV7-7 to TRBJ2-5, with 9 bases lining up with TRBD2. From germline, CDR1 is SSHAT and CDR2 FNYEAQ (reference sequence). The CDR3 is 14 residues long. After removal of 1 base from V and 4 bases from J, the junction contained 1 base not matched to a gene. CDR3 nucleotide sequence: TGTGCCAGCAGCTTAGTAGCGGGAGTAGAGACCCAGTACTTC. Protein: CASSLVAGVETQYF.

This clonotype was detected many times. This chain connects TRBV9 to TRBJ1-1, with no clear D. V was trimmed by 0 bases and J by 6 bases, leaving 12 bases between them. CDR1 and CDR2 from the germline V gene are SGDLS and YYNGEE. The length of the CDR3 is 14 residues. The CDR3 nucleotides read TGTGCCAGCAGCGTAGGGGGAAGCCTGGCTGAAGCTTTCTTT. The encoded protein is CASSVGGSLAEAFF.

This CDR3 is CSVVPAILNTEAFF. The CDR3 DNA reads TGCAGCGTTGTCCCAGCTATACTGAACACTGAAGCTTTCTTT. V usage is TRBV29-1 and J usage is TRBJ1-1; D remains ambiguous. This CDR3 is 14 amino acids long. Germline CDR1 and CDR2: SQVTM and ANQGSEA. Trimming pared 4 bases from V and 0 bases from J, leaving 12 bases between.

The gene calls are TRBV7-8 and TRBJ2-1, with 7 bases aligning to TRBD1. Germline values: CDR1 SGHVS, CDR2 FQNEAQ. V shed 5 bases, J shed 14 bases, and the junction held 12 bases outside the gene matches. This CDR3 region has 13 residues. Here the CDR3 reads CASSAPGQSLEFF. The DNA of the CDR3 is TGTGCCAGCAGCGCGCCGGGACAGTCGTTGGAGTTCTTC.